This TCR beta chain was captured in a study of tumour-infiltrating T cells in Burkitt lymphoma. This clone was seen a few times. TCRdb's table, derived via immunoSEQ multiplex PCR, lists solely in-frame clones and lacks some. Among tens of thousands of clones listed, roughly 31% were seen once. Germline V CDR1 and CDR2: SGHRS, YFSETQ. This CDR3 is 14 amino acids long. Trimming removed 3 bases from V and 2 bases from J, with 10 bases in between. The chain couples TRBV5-1 to TRBJ2-3; D unresolved. The specimen was tumor tissue. This clonotype originated in a human donor with Burkitt lymphoma. The CDR3 DNA reads TGCGCCAGCAGCTCGGGCAGAAACACAGATACGCAGTATTTT. This encodes CASSSGRNTDTQYF.